A selection of T cell receptor beta chains follows, all from one sample in a study of blood T cell repertoires in COVID-19. The protocol was immunoSEQ multiplex PCR, while the TCRdb copy is restricted to in-frame clones and leaves out a portion. This table has about 200,000 clones, about 94% appearing once. The sample taken for sequencing was peripheral blood. The receptors were sampled from a man in his sixties with COVID-19, enrolled during active disease. Each CDR3 is given with its conserved first and last residue. The D gene is left open where the match is weak. Clone size, where shown, is once, few, many, or a class for clones that have expanded.

J | size | V | D | CDR3 | DNA
TRBJ2-2 | . | TRBV15 | TRBD1 | CATSRALQGATHTGELFF | TGTGCCACCAGCAGGGCCCTACAGGGGGCGACACACACCGGGGAGCTGTTTTTT
TRBJ1-6 | . | TRBV10-3 | . | CAISATQAGYNSPLHF | TGTGCCATCAGTGCAACCCAAGCGGGGTATAATTCACCCCTCCACTTT
TRBJ1-1 | . | TRBV28 | TRBD1 | CASSRDRVTEAFF | TGTGCCAGCAGTAGGGACAGGGTTACTGAAGCTTTCTTT
TRBJ2-1 | . | TRBV5-1 | . | CASSWTEGYNEQFF | TGCGCCAGCAGCTGGACAGAAGGGTACAATGAGCAGTTCTTC
TRBJ1-2 | once | TRBV29-1 | . | CSVEDRVPNYGYTF | TGCAGCGTTGAAGATCGGGTTCCTAACTATGGCTACACCTTC
TRBJ2-1 | once | TRBV7-2 | TRBD2 | CASSTRLAGVDNEQFF | TGTGCCAGCAGCACTCGACTAGCGGGAGTGGACAATGAGCAGTTCTTC
TRBJ2-1 | . | TRBV30 | . | CAWSVLNEQFF | TGTGCCTGGAGTGTACTGAATGAGCAGTTCTTC
TRBJ2-2 | . | TRBV28 | TRBD1 | CASTNGQGWHGELFF | TGTGCCAGCACCAACGGACAGGGCTGGCACGGGGAGCTGTTTTTT
TRBJ1-1 | . | TRBV3-1/TRBV3-2 | TRBD1 | CASTPRQGIGTEAFF | TGTGCCAGCACCCCCCGACAGGGGATCGGAACTGAAGCTTTCTTT
TRBJ1-2 | . | TRBV18 | . | CASSPPPARGGYTF | TGTGCCAGCTCACCACCCCCAGCCCGGGGTGGCTACACCTTC
TRBJ2-7 | . | TRBV3-1/TRBV3-2 | . | CASSQDPVTYEQYF | TGTGCCAGCAGCCAAGATCCAGTCACCTACGAGCAGTACTTC
TRBJ1-2 | once | TRBV4-1 | . | CASSPQVLSYGYTF | TGCGCCAGCAGCCCACAGGTATTGAGCTATGGCTACACCTTC
TRBJ2-7 | . | TRBV6-6 | . | CASSYSLASPVYEQYF | TGTGCCAGCAGTTACTCCCTAGCTAGCCCAGTCTACGAGCAGTACTTC
TRBJ2-7 | . | TRBV5-1 | TRBD2 | CASSLRSGTSGSEQYF | TGCGCCAGCAGCTTGCGATCCGGGACTAGCGGTTCCGAGCAGTACTTC
TRBJ2-7 | . | TRBV27 | . | CASSPIGSLGEQYF | TGTGCCAGCAGTCCCATAGGGAGTCTGGGCGAGCAGTACTTC
TRBJ1-5 | . | TRBV19 | . | CASSIGQGNQPQHF | TGTGCCAGTAGTATAGGGCAGGGGAATCAGCCCCAGCATTTT
TRBJ2-7 | . | TRBV18 | TRBD2 | CASSSFATSGRAAGDYEQYF | TGTGCCAGCTCCTCCTTCGCGACTAGCGGGAGGGCTGCTGGAGACTACGAGCAGTACTTC
TRBJ2-6 | . | TRBV18 | . | CASSPPGVLTF | TGTGCCAGCTCACCACCCGGCGTCCTGACTTTC
TRBJ2-5 | . | TRBV6-5 | TRBD2 | CASSYVSGGRQETQYF | TGTGCCAGCAGTTACGTTTCGGGGGGGCGGCAAGAGACCCAGTACTTC
TRBJ1-1 | . | TRBV12-3/TRBV12-4 | . | CASRPTNTEAFF | TGTGCCAGCAGACCAACTAACACTGAAGCTTTCTTT
TRBJ1-4 | . | TRBV21-1 | . | CASSKVHRGDGEKLFF | TGTGCCAGCAGCAAAGTGCACAGGGGGGATGGTGAAAAACTGTTTTTT
TRBJ2-1 | . | TRBV28 | . | CASSYSGSNEQFF | TGTGCCAGCAGTTATTCCGGGAGCAATGAGCAGTTCTTC
TRBJ1-1 | . | TRBV3-1/TRBV3-2 | . | CASSQDGMVATEAFF | TGTGCCAGCAGCCAAGATGGTATGGTAGCAACTGAAGCTTTCTTT
TRBJ2-1 | . | TRBV7-3 | TRBD2 | CASSSLAGGRHEQFF | TGTGCCAGCAGCTCCTTAGCGGGGGGCCGGCATGAGCAGTTCTTC